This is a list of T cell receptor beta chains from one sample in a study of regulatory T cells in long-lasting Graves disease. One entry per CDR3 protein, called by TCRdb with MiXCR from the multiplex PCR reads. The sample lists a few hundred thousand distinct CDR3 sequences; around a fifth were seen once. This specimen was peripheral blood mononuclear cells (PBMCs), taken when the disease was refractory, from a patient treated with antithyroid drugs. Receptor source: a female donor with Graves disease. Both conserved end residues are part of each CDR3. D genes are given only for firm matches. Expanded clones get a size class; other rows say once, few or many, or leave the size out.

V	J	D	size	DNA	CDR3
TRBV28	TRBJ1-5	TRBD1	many	TGTGCCAGCAGTCCGGACAGGGGGCAATATAGGAGCAATCAGCCCCAGCATTTT	CASSPDRGQYRSNQPQHF
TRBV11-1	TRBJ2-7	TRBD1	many	TGTGCCAGCAGCTTAGGCAGGGACAGAACCTACGAGCAGTACTTC	CASSLGRDRTYEQYF
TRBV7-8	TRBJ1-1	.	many	TGTGCCAGCAGCTTAGAAGCAGCTAGTTGGGGTAACACTGAAGCTTTCTTT	CASSLEAASWGNTEAFF
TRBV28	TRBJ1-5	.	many	TGTGCCAGCAGCCTTATAGGGGGGGGTAGCAATCAGCCCCAGCATTTT	CASSLIGGGSNQPQHF
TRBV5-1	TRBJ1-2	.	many	TGCGCCAGCAGCAGCGGGATGGGTTTGTATGGCTACACCTTC	CASSSGMGLYGYTF
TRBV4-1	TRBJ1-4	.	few	TGCGCCAGCAGCCAAAGCCTAAGGGAAAATGAAAAACTGTTTTTT	CASSQSLRENEKLFF
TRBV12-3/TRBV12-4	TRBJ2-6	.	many	TGTGCCAGCAGTCCCAATGAGGGGATAGCTGGGGCCAACGTCCTGACTTTC	CASSPNEGIAGANVLTF
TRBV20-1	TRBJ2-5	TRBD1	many	TGCAGTGCCAGCAAGACAGGGCTCCAACTACAAGAGACCCAGTACTTC	CSASKTGLQLQETQYF
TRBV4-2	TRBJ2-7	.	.	TGTGCCAGCAGCCAAGAAAGGGTCGATCCCTACGAGCAGTACTTC	CASSQERVDPYEQYF
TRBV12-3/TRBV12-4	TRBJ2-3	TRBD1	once	TGTGCCAGCAGTTTAGCGCAATCCCGGGACAGATCTAGCACAGATACGCAGTATTTT	CASSLAQSRDRSSTDTQYF
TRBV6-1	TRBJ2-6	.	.	TGTGCCAGCAGCCGGGGGAGGAGGTCTGGGGCCAACGTCCTGACTTTC	CASSRGRRSGANVLTF
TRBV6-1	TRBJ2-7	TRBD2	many	TGTGCCAGCAGTCCCCAGAGCGGGAGAGGTTTCTCCGAGCAGTACTTC	CASSPQSGRGFSEQYF
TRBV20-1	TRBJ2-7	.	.	TGCAGTGCCACGAGGGGTGAAAGGCAGTACTTC	CSATRGERQYF
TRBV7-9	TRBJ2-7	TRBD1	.	TGTGCCAGCAGCTTAGGGGGACAGGGTACGTACGAGCAGTACTTC	CASSLGGQGTYEQYF
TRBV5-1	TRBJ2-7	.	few	TGCGCCAGCAGCTTGGAGCCAGCGTCCCGTTCCCGCTACGAGCAGTACTTC	CASSLEPASRSRYEQYF
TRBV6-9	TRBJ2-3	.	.	TGTGCCAGCAGTTACGCAACATACACAGATACGCAGTATTTT	CASSYATYTDTQYF
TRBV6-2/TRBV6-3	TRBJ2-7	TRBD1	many	TGTGCCAGCAGTTACGGGGTCCAGGGGGTCTACGAGCAGTACTTC	CASSYGVQGVYEQYF
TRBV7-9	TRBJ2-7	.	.	TGTGCCAGCAGGCCCATAGCTTCGACAGGCTCCTACGAGCAGTACTTC	CASRPIASTGSYEQYF
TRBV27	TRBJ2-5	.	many	TGTGCCAGCAGTTTAAGGCAGAGAGAGACCCAGTACTTC	CASSLRQRETQYF
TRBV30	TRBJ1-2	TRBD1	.	TGTGCCTGGAGTCGCCTAGAGACAGGGAGGAACTATGGCTACACCTTC	CAWSRLETGRNYGYTF
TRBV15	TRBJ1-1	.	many	TGTGCCACCAGCAGAGATGTGGGGCTGAACACTGAAGCTTTCTTT	CATSRDVGLNTEAFF
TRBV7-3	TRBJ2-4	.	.	TGTGCCAGCAGCCCAGGGGGGGGAGCCAAAAACATTCAGTACTTC	CASSPGGGAKNIQYF
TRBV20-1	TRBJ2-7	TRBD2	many	TGCAGTGCTGCCAGGGAGCGGGGGTACTCCTACGAGCAGTACTTC	CSAARERGYSYEQYF
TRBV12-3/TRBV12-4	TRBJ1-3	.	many	TGTGCCAGCAGGACAGATTCTGGAAACACCATATATTTT	CASRTDSGNTIYF
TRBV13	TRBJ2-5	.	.	TGTGCCAGCAGCTTAGCCCTGGACCGTTTTACCGCTCGGACCCAGTACTTC	CASSLALDRFTARTQYF
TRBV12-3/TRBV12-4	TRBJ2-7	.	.	TGTGCCAGCAGGCGCACCGGGAGAGGTGCCTACGAGCAGTACTTC	CASRRTGRGAYEQYF
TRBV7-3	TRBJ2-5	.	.	TGTGCCATTCCAGGGAGAGTCCAGTACTTC	CAIPGRVQYF
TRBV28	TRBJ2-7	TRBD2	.	TGTGCCACAGGGGAGACTAGCGTTAAGAACGAGCAGTACTTC	CATGETSVKNEQYF
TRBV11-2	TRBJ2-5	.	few	TGTGCCAGCAGCCCTGTAACCGGGGAGACCCAGTACTTC	CASSPVTGETQYF
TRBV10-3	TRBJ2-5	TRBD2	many	TGTGCTAGCGGGGCGCGGCAAGAGACCCAGTACTTC	CASGARQETQYF
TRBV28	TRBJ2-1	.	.	TGTGCCAGCAGCGTGCCCCGGTCGGGGGACGTTTACAATGAGCAGTTCTTC	CASSVPRSGDVYNEQFF
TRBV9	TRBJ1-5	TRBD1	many	TGTGCCAGCAGCGAACAGGGGAACGGCAATCAGCCCCAGCATTTT	CASSEQGNGNQPQHF
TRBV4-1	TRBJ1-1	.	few	TGCGCCAGCAGCCAATCTCGGGGACCCCAAAGCACTGAAGCTTTCTTT	CASSQSRGPQSTEAFF
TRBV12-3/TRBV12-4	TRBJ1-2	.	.	TGTGCCAGCAGTTTCTCGACAAGGGGCAACTATGGCTACACCTTC	CASSFSTRGNYGYTF
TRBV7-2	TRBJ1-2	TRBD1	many	TGTGCCAGCAGCCCACAGGGGGCAGGTTATGGCTACACCTTC	CASSPQGAGYGYTF
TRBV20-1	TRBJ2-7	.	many	TGCAGTGCTAAGGGTCGGGCTTACGAGCAGTACTTC	CSAKGRAYEQYF
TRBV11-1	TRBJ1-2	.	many	TGTGCCAGCAGCCCCTCTACAGGCGATTCCTATGGCTACACCTTC	CASSPSTGDSYGYTF
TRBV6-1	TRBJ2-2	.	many	TGTGCCAGCAGTGACCAGGGGCGCCGGGTTAACGACACCGGGGAGCTGTTTTTT	CASSDQGRRVNDTGELFF
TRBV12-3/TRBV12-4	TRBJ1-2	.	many	TGTGCCAGCAGTTTAACGGTTAACTATGGCTACACCTTC	CASSLTVNYGYTF
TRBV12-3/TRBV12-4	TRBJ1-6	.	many	TGTGCCAGCAGTTTAAGGACTGGAATAGGGCCCTCACCGCCATCACCCCTCCACTTT	CASSLRTGIGPSPPSPLHF
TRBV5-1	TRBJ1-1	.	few	TGCGCCAGCAGCTTGGGCGGTCTAAAGAACACTGAAGCTTTCTTT	CASSLGGLKNTEAFF
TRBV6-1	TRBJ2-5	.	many	TGTGCCAGCGGAATTTCGGTAGAGACCCAGTACTTC	CASGISVETQYF